This T cell receptor beta chain was documented in a study of shared clonotypes between healthy human individuals. Study-level points and caveats: Naive subsets typically showed greater estimated richness than memory subsets.

Looked up from germline, CDR1 is SGHAT and CDR2 is FQDESV (reference sequence). V gave up 5 bases and J gave up 5 bases, with 9 bases separating them. The length of the CDR3 is 13 residues. Template for every sorted-subset replicate PCR totaled approximately 0.2 ug DNA, roughly 30,000 T cell genomes. Method: immunoSEQ multiplex PCR; TCRdb's copy keeps in-frame clones and lacks some. The sample contains 2 million or so clones, 95% of which appear only once. In the case of this clone: As yet, its antigen is unknown.

The chain recombines TRBV11-1 with TRBJ2-2, with D unclear. The clonotype comes from a man aged 18 to 29 in good health. The sequenced sample consisted of naive CD4+ T cells sorted from blood. Sample subset: CD45RA+ positively selected. DNA for the CDR3: TGTGCCAGCAGCCCCCATACTACCGGGGAGCTGTTTTTT. The encoded protein is CASSPHTTGELFF.